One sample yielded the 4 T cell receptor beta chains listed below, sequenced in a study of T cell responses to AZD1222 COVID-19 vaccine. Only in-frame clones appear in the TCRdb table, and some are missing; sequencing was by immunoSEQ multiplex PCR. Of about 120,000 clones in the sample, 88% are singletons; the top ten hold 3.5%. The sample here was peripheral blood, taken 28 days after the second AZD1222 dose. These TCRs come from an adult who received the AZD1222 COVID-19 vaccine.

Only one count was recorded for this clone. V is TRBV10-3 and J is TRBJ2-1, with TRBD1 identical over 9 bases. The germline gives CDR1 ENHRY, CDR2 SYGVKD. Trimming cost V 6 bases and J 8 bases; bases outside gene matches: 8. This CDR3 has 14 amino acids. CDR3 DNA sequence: TGTGCCATCAGGGGGACAGGGTCCGTCTATGAGCAGTTCTTC. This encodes CAIRGTGSVYEQFF.

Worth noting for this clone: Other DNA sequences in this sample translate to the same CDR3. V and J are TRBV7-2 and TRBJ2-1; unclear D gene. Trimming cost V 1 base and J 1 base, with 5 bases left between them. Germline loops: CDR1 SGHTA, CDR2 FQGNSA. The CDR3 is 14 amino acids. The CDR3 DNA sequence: TGTGCCAGCAGCTTAGGTCAGTCCTACAATGAGCAGTTCTTC. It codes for CASSLGQSYNEQFF. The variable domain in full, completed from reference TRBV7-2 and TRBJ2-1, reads GAGVSQSPSNKVTEKGKDVELRCDPISGHTALYWYRQSLGQGLEFLIYFQGNSAPDKSGLPSDRFSAERTGGSVSTLTIQRTQQEDSAVYLCASSLGQSYNEQFFGPGTRLTVL.

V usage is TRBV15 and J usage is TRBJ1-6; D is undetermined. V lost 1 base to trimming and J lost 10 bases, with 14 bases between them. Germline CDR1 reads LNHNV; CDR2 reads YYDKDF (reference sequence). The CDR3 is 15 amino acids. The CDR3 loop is CATSRATGSSSPLHF. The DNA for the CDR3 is TGTGCCACCAGCAGAGCGACCGGATCAAGCTCACCCCTCCACTTT. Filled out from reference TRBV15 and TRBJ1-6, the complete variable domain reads DAMVIQNPRYQVTQFGKPVTLSCSQTLNHNVMYWYQQKSSQAPKLLFHYYDKDFNNEADTPDNFQSRRPNTSFCFLDIRSPGLGDTAMYLCATSRATGSSSPLHFGNGTRLTVT.

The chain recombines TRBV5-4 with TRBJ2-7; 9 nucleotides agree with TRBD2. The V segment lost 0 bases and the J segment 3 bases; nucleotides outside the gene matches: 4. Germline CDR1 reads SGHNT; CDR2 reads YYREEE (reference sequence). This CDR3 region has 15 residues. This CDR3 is CASSLAVAGVYEQYF. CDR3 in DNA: TGTGCCAGCAGCTTGGCGGTAGCGGGAGTCTACGAGCAGTACTTC.